This TCR beta chain was obtained from a study of T cells in Graves' hyperthyroidism and ophthalmopathy. Study-wide findings and caveats: Most thyroid-expanded clonotypes above 0.001 were also found in blood.

The germline gives CDR1 MGHRA, CDR2 YSYEKL. CDR3 length: 13 amino acids. With 5 bases removed from V and 9 bases from J, the gap between germline ends came to 13 bases. Amplification targeted TCR beta CDR3 regions from RNA transcripts. A first-round RT-PCR of the TCR CDR3 used the HTBI primer set. MiXCR, applied by TCRdb to the multiplex PCR reads, yields one record per CDR3 protein. The sample consists of about 640,000 distinct CDR3 sequences, roughly 20% of them appearing once. To note about this clonotype: Its antigen is unidentified.

This TCR came from a man aged 25 to 45 with Graves' ophthalmopathy. This sequence joins TRBV4-1 and TRBJ2-2; D is uncertain. Specimen: blood. The CDR3: CASSSQATRELFF. The CDR3 DNA sequence: TGCGCCAGCAGCTCCCAAGCTACCAGGGAGCTGTTTTTT.